This record concerns one T cell receptor (beta chain) sequence. The data originate from a study of blood T cell repertoires in COVID-19. The wider study: From T cells, B-cell-depleted T cells, or PBMCs came the material, which was cDNA or gDNA.

Original analysis: Researchers report that nucleated cell counts were estimated from reference gene primer amplification. Using immunoSEQ multiplex PCR, the repertoire was profiled, and TCRdb retains in-frame clones only, with some absent. V, J and clone size were drawn from that table, and D and trimming were deduced from the DNA. The sample includes 55,000 to 80,000 clones, around 82% of them seen just once. The CDR3 runs 17 residues. The V gene end was trimmed by 2 bases and the J gene end by 1 base; junction bases not matched to a gene: 7. Germline V gives CDR1 SGHTA, CDR2 FQGNSA. Sequencing was carried out using peripheral blood. This TCR derives from a man older than 75 with active COVID-19. The chain couples TRBV7-2 to TRBJ2-3; 9 bases line up with TRBD2. This CDR3 is CASSLLLAGPGTDTQYF. CDR3 coding DNA: TGTGCCAGCAGCTTATTACTAGCGGGTCCCGGCACAGATACGCAGTATTTT.